One and the same sample provided the 32 T cell receptor beta chains below, sequenced in a study of response to subunit inactivated influenza vaccine. Each CDR3 protein gets one entry after TCRdb re-called the RT-PCR reads with MiXCR. The sample contains 450,000 to 600,000 distinct CDR3 sequences, 7.5% to 8.5% of which appear only once. The material was PBMCs from blood, obtained around 25 months after vaccination. Receptor source: a man between 50 and 75 years old who received an inactivated influenza vaccine.

J is TRBJ1-5 and V is TRBV5-7; TRBD1 matches 7 bases. TRBV5-7 is annotated as an ORF whose role is uncertain. V was pared by 3 bases and J by 1 base, with 4 bases of the junction left unmatched. The length of the CDR3 is 15 residues. CDR3 sequence: CASSWGQRSNQPQHF. CDR3 coding DNA: TGTGCCAGCAGCTGGGGACAGAGAAGCAATCAGCCCCAGCATTTT.

The J gene is TRBJ1-3, the V gene TRBV7-2, with D hard to call. CDR3 length: 14 amino acids. From germline, CDR1 is SGHTA and CDR2 FQGNSA. Trimming cost V 5 bases and J 0 bases, with 8 bases left between them. In nucleotides, the CDR3 is TGTGCCAGCAGCCGACGGATCTCTGGAAACACCATATATTTT. This gives the protein CASSRRISGNTIYF. Full variable domain (remainder filled in from reference TRBV7-2 and TRBJ1-3): GAGVSQSPSNKVTEKGKDVELRCDPISGHTALYWYRQSLGQGLEFLIYFQGNSAPDKSGLPSDRFSAERTGGSVSTLTIQRTQQEDSAVYLCASSRRISGNTIYFGEGSWLTVV.

The rearrangement links TRBV5-1 to TRBJ2-3; TRBD1 aligns across 9 bases. Per the germline V gene, CDR1 is SGHRS and CDR2 is YFSETQ. Germline trimming cut 3 bases from V and 6 bases from J; bases unmatched to any gene: 11. CDR3 length: 16 residues. CDR3 sequence reads: CASSSTGGTGWDTQYF. CDR3 DNA sequence: TGCGCCAGCAGCTCGACTGGTGGGACAGGGTGGGATACGCAGTATTTT.

This clonotype has only a few counts. The chain links TRBV12-3 or TRBV12-4 to TRBJ2-1; 7 positions match TRBD2. This CDR3 contains 14 residues. Trimming at V came to 3 bases and at J to 6 bases, leaving 5 bases not matched to a gene. The CDR3 coding sequence is TGTGCCAGCAGTTTGTGGGAGCGGGGCAATGAGCAGTTCTTC. Translated: CASSLWERGNEQFF.

This clonotype was seen at least ten times. The rearrangement links TRBV28 to TRBJ1-5; no clear D gene. The CDR3 is made up of 15 amino acids. Trimming took off 7 bases at V and 0 bases at J, with 13 bases between the two ends. The germline V gene encodes CDR1 MDHEN and CDR2 SYDVKM. For the CDR3, the DNA is TGTGCCAGCAACCTTTTCCAGGCTAGCAATCAGCCCCAGCATTTT. Protein product: CASNLFQASNQPQHF.

Note on this clonotype: With a much larger clone just one base away, this may be a read error. V usage is TRBV5-5 and J usage is TRBJ2-3, with D hard to call. This CDR3 is 12 amino acids long. Germline CDR1 is SGHKS and CDR2 is YYEKEE (reference sequence). The CDR3 bases are TGTGCCGGCAGCTGGAACACAGATACGCAGTATTTT. Translating it yields CAGSWNTDTQYF.

The V gene is TRBV7-9, the J gene TRBJ2-1, with D perhaps TRBD2 (5 bases). The CDR3 is 14 residues long. V gave up 5 bases and J gave up 6 bases, with 14 bases separating them. CDR1 is SEHNR and CDR2 is FQNEAQ in the germline V gene (reference sequence). As DNA, the CDR3 is TGTGCCAGCAGCATCTCCGGGATCATCAATGAGCAGTTCTTC. This codes for CASSISGIINEQFF.

In its sample, this clonotype was seen a few times. The rearrangement uses TRBV6-2 or TRBV6-3 and TRBJ2-5; 7 positions agree with TRBD2. The J segment lost 2 bases and the V segment lost 7 bases, leaving 7 bases of the junction unmatched. The CDR3 is made up of 14 amino acids. Looked up from germline, CDR1 is MNHEY and CDR2 is SVGEGT. CDR3 amino acids: CASNTGTTQETQYF. For the CDR3, the DNA is TGTGCCAGCAACACCGGGACTACTCAAGAGACCCAGTACTTC.

The genes are TRBV5-1 and TRBJ2-1; the D gene could be TRBD1 or TRBD2 (5 bases each). The V and J ends lost 0 bases and 6 bases respectively, with 13 bases between them. The CDR3 consists of 15 residues. Germline CDR1 and CDR2: SGHRS and YFSETQ. The chain's CDR3 is CASSLASPGTNEQFF. The DNA of the CDR3 is TGCGCCAGCAGCTTGGCCTCGCCAGGGACCAATGAGCAGTTCTTC.

This clonotype came up a few times. This sequence joins TRBV5-1 and TRBJ2-2; no clear D gene. Germline CDR1 is SGHRS and CDR2 is YFSETQ. The CDR3 runs 13 residues. V gave up 1 base and J gave up 6 bases, with 7 bases separating them. In DNA, the CDR3 is TGCGCCAGCAGCTTGTCCCCTTCCGGGGAGCTGTTTTTT. This codes for CASSLSPSGELFF. Using reference TRBV5-1 and TRBJ2-2 for the parts outside the CDR3, the full variable domain is KAGVTQTPRYLIKTRGQQVTLSCSPISGHRSVSWYQQTPGQGLQFLFEYFSETQRNKGNFPGRFSGRQFSNSRSEMNVSTLELGDSALYLCASSLSPSGELFFGEGSRLTVL.

This clonotype was seen many times. The chain couples TRBV29-1 to TRBJ2-5; possibly TRBD2 for D (5 bases). Germline assignment: CDR1 SQVTM and CDR2 ANQGSEA. Trimming removed 7 bases from V and 5 bases from J, with 11 bases in between. This CDR3 is built from 11 residues. The CDR3 protein is CSGGRRETQYF. CDR3 bases: TGCAGCGGAGGGCGTAGGGAGACCCAGTACTTC.

This clonotype was seen more than once but under ten times. The V gene is TRBV20-1, the J gene TRBJ2-2; D remains ambiguous. The CDR3 runs 16 residues. V lost 0 bases, J lost 1 base, and 12 bases lay in between. CDR1 is DFQATT and CDR2 is SNEGSKA in the germline V gene (reference sequence). CDR3 sequence reads: CSARDPAAWNTGELFF. CDR3 DNA sequence: TGCAGTGCTAGAGATCCAGCAGCGTGGAACACCGGGGAGCTGTTTTTT.

The V and J genes are TRBV9 and TRBJ2-6, with D possibly being TRBD2 (6 bases). The V and J ends lost 2 bases and 5 bases respectively, with 14 bases between them. There are 16 residues in the CDR3. CDR1 is SGDLS and CDR2 is YYNGEE in the germline V gene. The CDR3 region has the DNA TGTGCCAGCAGCGTGGGACTCAACCCACGGGCCAACGTCCTGACTTTC. Translating gives CASSVGLNPRANVLTF. The entire variable domain, with the rest obtained from reference TRBV9 and TRBJ2-6, is as follows: DSGVTQTPKHLITATGQRVTLRCSPRSGDLSVYWYQQSLDQGLQFLIQYYNGEERAKGNILERFSAQQFPDLHSELNLSSLELGDSALYFCASSVGLNPRANVLTFGAGSRLTVL.

Only a few counts were recorded for this clonotype. The junction departs from the called germline gene at one end, perhaps through a read error. This rearrangement joins TRBV13 to TRBJ2-7; 10 bases line up with TRBD2. CDR3 length: 16 amino acids. Germline values: CDR1 PRHDT, CDR2 FYEKMQ (reference sequence). Written as DNA, the CDR3 is TGTGCCAGCAGTTTAGGACTAGCGGTCCACTCCTACGAGCAGTACTTC. Translated, it gives CASSLGLAVHSYEQYF.

This clonotype was seen repeatedly, ten times or more. The CDR3 protein is CASSVGAGRTEAFF. The CDR3 coding sequence is TGTGCCAGCAGCGTAGGGGCAGGGCGCACTGAAGCTTTCTTT. The J gene is TRBJ1-1, the V gene TRBV9; TRBD1 is a possible D gene (5 bases). Germline-derived CDR1 and CDR2 are SGDLS and YYNGEE. The CDR3 has 14 amino acids. V lost 0 bases, J lost 4 bases, and 10 bases lay in between.

This clonotype was seen a handful of times. The chain recombines TRBV4-1 with TRBJ2-3; TRBD1 is a possible D gene (5 bases). In germline, CDR1 is MGHRA, CDR2 YSYEKL. V gave up 0 bases and J gave up 4 bases, with 14 bases separating them. CDR3 length: 16 amino acids. CDR3 sequence reads: CASSQDSGLAADTQYF. The CDR3 nucleotides read TGCGCCAGCAGCCAAGACTCAGGGTTGGCGGCAGATACGCAGTATTTT.

In its sample, this clonotype was seen many times. The CDR3 sequence is CAWSVGRYGYTF. The CDR3 DNA follows: TGTGCCTGGAGTGTCGGGAGGTATGGCTACACCTTC. The V and J genes are TRBV30 and TRBJ1-2, with unresolved D. V lost 0 bases and J lost 5, with 7 bases in between. CDR3 length: 12 residues. Germline V lookup: CDR1 GTSNPN, CDR2 SVGIG (reference sequence).

This rearrangement joins TRBV4-3 to TRBJ2-1; tentative D call: TRBD1 (6 bases). The germline V gene encodes CDR1 LGHNA and CDR2 YSLEER. Trimming cost V 4 bases and J 5 bases, with 27 bases left between them. The CDR3 length is 19 residues. CDR3 loop: CASSLVPFSSGTLNNEQFF. The CDR3 DNA follows: TGCGCCAGCAGCCTAGTCCCTTTTTCATCCGGGACACTAAACAATGAGCAGTTCTTC.

The gene calls are TRBV7-2 and TRBJ2-5, with 9 bases aligning to TRBD1. Germline values: CDR1 SGHTA, CDR2 FQGNSA. V trimming: 4 bases; J trimming: 5 bases; junction bases outside the gene matches: 5. The CDR3 extends over 14 amino acids. In DNA, the CDR3 is TGTGCCAGCAGCTCAGGGGGGACAGGGGAGACCCAGTACTTC. Encoded protein: CASSSGGTGETQYF.

This clonotype was seen more than once but under ten times. CDR3 DNA: TGTGCCAGCACCCTAGGGGCGGATACGCAGTATTTT. This encodes CASTLGADTQYF. This sequence joins TRBV12-3 or TRBV12-4 and TRBJ2-3; D is perhaps TRBD1 (5 bases). V gave up 7 bases and J gave up 6 bases, with 11 bases separating them. The CDR3 spans 12 residues.

At least ten counts were recorded for this clonotype. This chain uses TRBV10-3 with TRBJ2-1; the D gene is possibly TRBD1 (6 bases). The CDR3 is 15 amino acids. Germline CDR1 and CDR2: ENHRY and SYGVKD. Trimming took 5 bases from V and 4 from J, leaving 15 bases between them. CDR3 region: CAISNGQLTYNEQFF. DNA of the CDR3: TGTGCCATCAGTAATGGACAGCTGACGTACAATGAGCAGTTCTTC.

In this sample, this clonotype turned up many times. The chain carries TRBV6-5 and TRBJ2-7; 9 bases line up with TRBD1. Germline V gene data show CDR1 as MNHEY and CDR2 as SVGAGI. The CDR3 is 18 residues long. The J segment lost 4 bases and the V segment lost 0 bases, leaving 13 bases of the junction unmatched. CDR3 DNA sequence: TGTGCCAGCAGTTACTCATGGGACAGGCTGGACAGGGGTTACGAGCAGTACTTC. This translates into CASSYSWDRLDRGYEQYF.

This clonotype was counted ten times or more. This chain joins TRBV12-3 or TRBV12-4 and TRBJ2-2, with a tentative D call TRBD2 (6 bases). Trimming shortened V by 4 bases and J by 0 bases, and 6 bases separated the two germline ends. The CDR3 extends over 14 amino acids. CDR3 in DNA: TGTGCCAGCAGTTCTAGCGCGAACACCGGGGAGCTGTTTTTT. It is translated as CASSSSANTGELFF.

This clonotype has only a few counts. This chain connects TRBV5-4 to TRBJ2-1; perhaps TRBD2 as D (6 bases). CDR3 length: 13 amino acids. Deletions cut 2 bases from V and 10 bases from J, with 13 bases between. Germline CDR1 is SGHNT and CDR2 is YYREEE (reference sequence). CDR3 protein: CASSFREPGEQFF. The CDR3 DNA sequence: TGTGCCAGCAGCTTCCGGGAGCCGGGGGAGCAGTTCTTC. Combining the CDR3 with reference TRBV5-4 and TRBJ2-1 gives the whole variable domain ETGVTQSPTHLIKTRGQQVTLRCSSQSGHNTVSWYQQALGQGPQFIFQYYREEENGRGNFPPRFSGLQFPNYSSELNVNALELDDSALYLCASSFREPGEQFFGPGTRLTVL.

This clonotype was detected many times. The chain uses TRBV5-1 and TRBJ2-2; TRBD1 agrees at 8 bases. The CDR3 sequence is 15 residues long. The trim removed 4 bases at V and 4 bases at J, leaving 6 bases unmatched. Germline values: CDR1 SGHRS, CDR2 YFSETQ. This CDR3 reads CASSTAGQGTGELFF. The CDR3 DNA sequence: TGCGCCAGCAGCACCGCAGGACAGGGCACCGGGGAGCTGTTTTTT.

The table lists this clonotype with many counts. The chain couples TRBV29-1 to TRBJ2-7; 16 bases map to TRBD2. Germline V CDR1 and CDR2: SQVTM, ANQGSEA. The CDR3 length is 17 residues. With V trimmed by 4 bases and J by 4 bases, 10 bases remained unmatched. The CDR3 DNA follows: TGCAGCGTTGGTGCAACCGGGACTAGCGGGAGGGCTTACGAGCAGTACTTC. Its protein product is CSVGATGTSGRAYEQYF.

A few counts support this clonotype. This chain uses TRBV6-2 or TRBV6-3 with TRBJ2-7; 8 bases are a match to TRBD1. CDR3 length equals 19 residues. J lost 1 base, V lost 2 bases, and 16 bases had no gene match. In germline, CDR1 is MNHEY, CDR2 SVGEGT. The CDR3 region has the DNA TGTGCCAGCAGTTACCCTCGAACAGGGGGATTTGACCTATCCTACGAGCAGTACTTC. It is translated as CASSYPRTGGFDLSYEQYF.

This clonotype was found a few times. The V call is TRBV6-2 or TRBV6-3, the J call TRBJ2-7; possible D gene TRBD2, 5 bases. Germline lookup yields CDR1 MNHEY and CDR2 SVGEGT. This CDR3 has 12 residues. Trimming shortened V by 11 bases and J by 2 bases, and 13 bases separated the two germline ends. CDR3 residues: CAGGGGPYEQYF. CDR3 bases: TGTGCCGGCGGCGGAGGCCCCTACGAGCAGTACTTC.

This clonotype turned up a few times. The chain employs TRBV11-3 and TRBJ2-2, with 10 bases that match TRBD1. CDR1 SGHNT and CDR2 YENEEA come from the germline V gene. The CDR3 runs 15 residues. Germline trimming cut 5 bases from V and 6 bases from J; bases unmatched to any gene: 6. CDR3: CASSPGQGRAGELFF. CDR3 bases: TGTGCCAGCAGCCCGGGACAGGGGAGAGCCGGGGAGCTGTTTTTT.

The table lists this clonotype with a few counts. This rearrangement joins TRBV4-2 to TRBJ2-1; 11 positions match TRBD2. The J segment lost 7 bases and the V segment lost 0 bases, leaving 5 bases of the junction unmatched. Germline V gene sequence: CDR1 LGHNA, CDR2 YNFKEQ. The CDR3 is made up of 16 amino acids. DNA for the CDR3: TGTGCCAGCAGCCAAGATGCATCTAGCGGGGGGAATGAGCAGTTCTTC. The encoded protein is CASSQDASSGGNEQFF.

This clonotype was counted a few times. The J gene is TRBJ1-5, the V gene TRBV6-5, with D possibly being TRBD1 (5 bases). CDR3 length: 15 amino acids. V was clipped by 0 bases and J by 4 bases, with 10 bases between them. CDR1 MNHEY and CDR2 SVGAGI come from the germline V gene. The CDR3 DNA reads as TGTGCCAGCAGTTACTCGGGGGGGGAGAATCAGCCCCAGCATTTT. Protein: CASSYSGGENQPQHF.

The chain uses TRBV15 and TRBJ2-1; no definite D call. Germline V gene sequence: CDR1 LNHNV, CDR2 YYDKDF (reference sequence). Trimming took 0 bases from V and 1 from J, leaving 10 bases between them. CDR3 length: 16 residues. The DNA for the CDR3 is TGTGCCACCAGCAGAGATCGAGGCGGTTCCTACAATGAGCAGTTCTTC. It specifies CATSRDRGGSYNEQFF. The full variable domain, with the rest looked up from reference TRBV15 and TRBJ2-1, is DAMVIQNPRYQVTQFGKPVTLSCSQTLNHNVMYWYQQKSSQAPKLLFHYYDKDFNNEADTPDNFQSRRPNTSFCFLDIRSPGLGDTAMYLCATSRDRGGSYNEQFFGPGTRLTVL.